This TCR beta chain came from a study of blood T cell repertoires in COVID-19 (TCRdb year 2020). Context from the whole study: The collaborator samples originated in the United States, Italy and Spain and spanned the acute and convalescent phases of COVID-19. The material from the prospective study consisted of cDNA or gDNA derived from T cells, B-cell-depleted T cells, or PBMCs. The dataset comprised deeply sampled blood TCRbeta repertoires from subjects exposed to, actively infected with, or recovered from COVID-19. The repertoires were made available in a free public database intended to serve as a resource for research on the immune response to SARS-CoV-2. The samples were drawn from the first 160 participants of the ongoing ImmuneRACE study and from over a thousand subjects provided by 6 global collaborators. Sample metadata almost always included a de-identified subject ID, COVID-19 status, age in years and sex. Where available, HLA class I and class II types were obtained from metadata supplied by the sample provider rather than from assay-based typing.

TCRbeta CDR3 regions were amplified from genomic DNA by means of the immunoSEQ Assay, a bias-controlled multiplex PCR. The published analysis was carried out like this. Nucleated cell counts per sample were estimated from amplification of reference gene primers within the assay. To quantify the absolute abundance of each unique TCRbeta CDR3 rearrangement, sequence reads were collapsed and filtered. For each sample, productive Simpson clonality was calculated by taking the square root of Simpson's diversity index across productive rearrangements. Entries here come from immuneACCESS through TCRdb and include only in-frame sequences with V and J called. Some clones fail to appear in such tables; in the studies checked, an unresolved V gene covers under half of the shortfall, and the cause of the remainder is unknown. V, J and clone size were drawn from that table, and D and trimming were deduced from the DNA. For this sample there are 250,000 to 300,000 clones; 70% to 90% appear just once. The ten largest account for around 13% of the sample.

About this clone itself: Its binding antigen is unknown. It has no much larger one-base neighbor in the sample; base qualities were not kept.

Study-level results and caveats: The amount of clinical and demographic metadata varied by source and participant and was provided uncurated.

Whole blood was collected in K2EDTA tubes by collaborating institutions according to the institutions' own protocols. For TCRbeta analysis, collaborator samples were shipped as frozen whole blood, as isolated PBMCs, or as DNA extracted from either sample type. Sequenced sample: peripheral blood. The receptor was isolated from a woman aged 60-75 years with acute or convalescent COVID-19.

The bases read TGTGCAAGTCGCTTAGCGAGCACCCCGACTAGCGGGACCTACGAGCAGTACTTC. The encoded protein is CASRLASTPTSGTYEQYF. Recombination linked TRBV12-2 to TRBJ2-7; the tabulated D call, TRBD2, remains unverified against the DNA. TRBV12-2 is marked as a pseudogene. Its CDR3 holds 18 amino acids, cysteine through phenylalanine. Left in the record is the CDR3 DNA by itself, 54 bases read in frame from the first base.